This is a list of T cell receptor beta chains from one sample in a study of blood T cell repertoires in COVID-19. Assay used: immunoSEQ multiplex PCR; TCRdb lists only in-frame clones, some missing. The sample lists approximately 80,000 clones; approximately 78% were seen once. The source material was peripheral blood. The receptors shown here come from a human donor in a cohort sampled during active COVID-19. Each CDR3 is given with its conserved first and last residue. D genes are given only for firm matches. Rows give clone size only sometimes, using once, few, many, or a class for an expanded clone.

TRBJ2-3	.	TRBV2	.	TGTGCCAGCTGGGGGACTAGCACAGATACGCAGTATTTT	CASWGTSTDTQYF
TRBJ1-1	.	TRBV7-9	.	TGTGCCAGCAGCTCCCTGGATTGGGGGGGGAAAGCTTTCTTT	CASSSLDWGGKAFF
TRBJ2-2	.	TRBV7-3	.	TGTGCCAGCAGCTTAGGCCGCAACACCGGGGAGCTGTTTTTT	CASSLGRNTGELFF
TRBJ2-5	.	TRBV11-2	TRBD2	TGTGCCAGCAGCTTAGTGGCGGGACTAGAAGAGACCCAGTACTTC	CASSLVAGLEETQYF
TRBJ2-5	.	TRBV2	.	TGTGCCAGCAGTGAACCAGGACAGCGGGAGACCCAGTACTTC	CASSEPGQRETQYF
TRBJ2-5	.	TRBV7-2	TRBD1	TGTGCCAGCAGCCCGATCCCGGGACAGCAAGAGACCCAGTACTTC	CASSPIPGQQETQYF
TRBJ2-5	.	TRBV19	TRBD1	TGTGCCAGTAGGAGGACAGGGGCCCTCCAAGAGACCCAGTACTTC	CASRRTGALQETQYF
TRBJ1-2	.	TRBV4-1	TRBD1	TGCGCCAGCAGTAGGACAGGGTTACTCTATGGCTACACCTTC	CASSRTGLLYGYTF
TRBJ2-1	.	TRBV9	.	TGTGCCAGCAGCGTACCTAGCTCCTACAATGAGCAGTTCTTC	CASSVPSSYNEQFF
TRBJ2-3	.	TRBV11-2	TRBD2	TGTGCCAGCAGCTTAGAAAGCGGGGGGTTTGGAGATACGCAGTATTTT	CASSLESGGFGDTQYF
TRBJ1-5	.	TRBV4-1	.	TGCGCCAGCAGCCAAGGTCTTTATAGCAATCAGCCCCAGCATTTT	CASSQGLYSNQPQHF
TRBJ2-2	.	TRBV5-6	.	TGTGCCAGCAGCTCCACTGCCCCCGGGGAGCTGTTTTTT	CASSSTAPGELFF
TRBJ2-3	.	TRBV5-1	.	TGCGCCAGCAGCAGCCCCCTTGGAGATACGCAGTATTTT	CASSSPLGDTQYF
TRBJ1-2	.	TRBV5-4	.	TGTGCCACCAGAGGGGTTTACTATGGCTACACCTTC	CATRGVYYGYTF
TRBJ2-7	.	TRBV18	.	TGTGCCAGCTCACCCCCAGGGTCCTACGAGCAGTACTTC	CASSPPGSYEQYF
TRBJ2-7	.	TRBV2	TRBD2	TGTGCCAGCAGGACTAGCGGGGCTACCTACGAGCAGTACTTC	CASRTSGATYEQYF
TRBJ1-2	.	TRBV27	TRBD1	TGTGCCAGCAGTTTATCGGGGACAGAACACTATGGCTACACCTTC	CASSLSGTEHYGYTF
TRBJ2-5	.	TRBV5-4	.	TGTGCCAGCAGCTCACAATCCCGGGACAATAAAGAGACCCAGTACTTC	CASSSQSRDNKETQYF
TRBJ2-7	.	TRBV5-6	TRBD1	TGTGCCAGCAGCCCCTACTACCGGACAGGGGTACACGAGCAGTACTTC	CASSPYYRTGVHEQYF
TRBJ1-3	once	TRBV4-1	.	TGCGCCAGCAGCCAAGATGCCGGCTCTGGAAACACCATATATTTT	CASSQDAGSGNTIYF
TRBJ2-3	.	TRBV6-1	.	TGTGCCAGCAGTGATTCCTGGTTCCAACAGACCCGCACAGATACGCAGTATTTT	CASSDSWFQQTRTDTQYF
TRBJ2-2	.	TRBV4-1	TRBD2	TGCGCCAGCAGCCGCCCCCCCGGGACTAGCCCAACCGGGGAGCTGTTTTTT	CASSRPPGTSPTGELFF
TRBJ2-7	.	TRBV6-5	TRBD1	TGTGCCAGCAGCCGGACAGGACCTATAGCCGAGCAGTACTTC	CASSRTGPIAEQYF
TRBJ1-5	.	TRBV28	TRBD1	TGTGCCAGCGTGATGGGGACAGGGGGTTCTCAGCCCCAGCATTTT	CASVMGTGGSQPQHF
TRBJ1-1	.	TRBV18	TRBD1	TGTGCCAGCTCACCCGGGACAGGGAACACTGAAGCTTTCTTT	CASSPGTGNTEAFF
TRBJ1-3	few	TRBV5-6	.	TGTGCCAGCAGCTTAAACAGGGCAAACACCATATATTTT	CASSLNRANTIYF
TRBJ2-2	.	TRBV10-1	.	TGCGCCAGCAGACAGGGCCTCGCAAGCGGGGAGCTGTTTTTT	CASRQGLASGELFF
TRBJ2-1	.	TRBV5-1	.	TGCGCCAGCAGCTTGTCAGGGGAGCCCTACAATGAGCAGTTCTTC	CASSLSGEPYNEQFF
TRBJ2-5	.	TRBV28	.	TGTGCCAGCAGTACCCTGGACAGAGGAGGGACCCAGTACTTC	CASSTLDRGGTQYF
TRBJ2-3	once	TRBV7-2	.	TGTGCCAGCACCCAGAGGAGGGGCGCTAGGACAGATACGCAGTATTTT	CASTQRRGARTDTQYF